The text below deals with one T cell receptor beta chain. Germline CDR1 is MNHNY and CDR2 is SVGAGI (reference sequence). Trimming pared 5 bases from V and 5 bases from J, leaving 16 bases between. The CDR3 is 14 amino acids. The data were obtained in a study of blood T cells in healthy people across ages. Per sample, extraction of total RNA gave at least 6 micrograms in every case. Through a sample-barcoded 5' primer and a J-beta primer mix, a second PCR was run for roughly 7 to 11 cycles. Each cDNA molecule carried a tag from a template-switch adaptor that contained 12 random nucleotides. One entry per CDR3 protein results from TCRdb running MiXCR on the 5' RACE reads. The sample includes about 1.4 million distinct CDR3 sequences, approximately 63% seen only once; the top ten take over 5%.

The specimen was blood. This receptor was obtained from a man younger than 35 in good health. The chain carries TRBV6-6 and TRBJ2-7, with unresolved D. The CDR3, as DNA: TGTGCCAGCAGTCCGACGGAGTCGCTCCACGAGCAGTACTTC. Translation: CASSPTESLHEQYF.